Included here is one T cell receptor (beta chain) sequence, with context. Its specificity is not known. This sample was taken from a study of T-cell memory formation after mild COVID-19. Study context: The TCR clusters were mostly specific to one donor. General observations from the study: Clones contracting over day 15 to 85 were CD4/CD8 balanced, with later expanders leaning CD4+.

This CDR3 comprises 16 residues. The germline gives CDR1 MGHRA, CDR2 YSYEKL. The trim removed 3 bases at V and 3 bases at J, leaving 6 bases unmatched. MiXCR, applied by TCRdb to the 5' RACE reads, yields one record per CDR3 protein. This table holds hundreds of thousands of distinct CDR3 sequences, 15% found once. The sequenced material came from PBMCs or a T cell subset sorted from them (not recorded which). The source is a man in his late teens or twenties who had mild COVID-19 (a few samples of this study predate the infection). Cell type and time point are not known. The chain is built from TRBV4-1 and TRBJ1-5; 9 bases agree with TRBD1. The CDR3 DNA reads TGCGCCAGCAGCCATCCCGGGACAGGGTACAATCAGCCCCAGCATTTT. Amino acids: CASSHPGTGYNQPQHF.